Below are 11 T cell receptor beta chains sequenced from a single sample in a study of identical twins. TCRdb reanalysed the 5' RACE reads using MiXCR and keeps one entry per CDR3 protein. The sample has roughly 240,000 distinct CDR3 sequences, 7.5% seen once. These data also formed part of another study, on yellow fever vaccine responses in identical twins.

The specimen sequenced was CD8+ T cells sorted from blood. These receptors were taken from a woman between 18 and 30 years old in good health.

This clonotype was seen a handful of times. The chain links TRBV20-1 to TRBJ2-2; possibly TRBD1 for D (6 bases). Germline V CDR1 and CDR2: DFQATT, SNEGSKA (reference sequence). CDR3 length: 16 amino acids. The V end was cut by 1 base, the J end by 4 bases, with 16 bases between. DNA for the CDR3: TGCAGTGCTAGAGGACAAAACCGGGACACCACCGGGGAGCTGTTTTTT. Its protein product is CSARGQNRDTTGELFF.

Concerning this clonotype: This may arise from a read error, as a much more abundant clone is one base away. The genes are TRBV4-1 and TRBJ2-1; D unresolved. Per germline, CDR1 MGHRA and CDR2 YSYEKL. The CDR3 has 15 residues. The V gene lost 3 bases and the J gene lost 9 bases, with 18 bases spanning the gap. This chain's CDR3 is CASSHNGPGLCEQFF. The CDR3 region has the DNA TGCGCCAGCAGCCATAACGGACCAGGTTTATGTGAGCAGTTCTTC.

This chain uses TRBV24-1 with TRBJ2-3; the D is unclear. V was trimmed by 0 bases and J by 3 bases, leaving 6 bases between them. The germline V gene encodes CDR1 KGHDR and CDR2 SFDVKD. CDR3 length equals 14 residues. The DNA for the CDR3 is TGTGCCACCAGTGATTTGGGCGGAACAGATACGCAGTATTTT. Translated: CATSDLGGTDTQYF.

The rearrangement joins TRBV28 to TRBJ2-1; 12 positions match TRBD2. Germline CDR1 is MDHEN and CDR2 is SYDVKM. The CDR3 loop spans 17 amino acids. Trimming cost V 5 bases and J 1 base; bases outside gene matches: 6. The CDR3 DNA sequence: TGTGCCAGCAGTACCTTCGGACTAGCGGGATCCTACAATGAGCAGTTCTTC. This gives the protein CASSTFGLAGSYNEQFF.

This clonotype has just one count. With a much larger clone just one base away, this may be a read error. The chain uses TRBV6-5 and TRBJ1-1; weak D call: TRBD1 (5 bases). CDR1 MNHEY and CDR2 SVGAGI come from the germline V gene. V gave up 4 bases and J gave up 4 bases, with 13 bases separating them. This CDR3 is 14 amino acids long. CDR3 sequence: CASSWDGGGTEAFF. The CDR3 DNA sequence: TGTGCCAGCAGTTGGGACGGGGGAGGCACTGAAGCTTTCTTT.

This chain joins TRBV2 and TRBJ2-5; 9 bases align to TRBD1. Per germline, CDR1 SNHLY and CDR2 FYNNEI. This CDR3 spans 16 amino acids. After removal of 11 bases from V and 4 bases from J, the junction contained 17 bases not matched to a gene. CDR3 sequence reads: CASNRDREGMGETQYF. The CDR3 DNA sequence: TGTGCCTCGAATCGGGACAGGGAAGGAATGGGAGAGACCCAGTACTTC.

The chain combines TRBV2 with TRBJ2-3; TRBD1 or TRBD2 may be the D gene (5 bases each). Trimming pared 3 bases from V and 0 bases from J, leaving 10 bases between. Germline CDR1 and CDR2: SNHLY and FYNNEI. This CDR3 is 15 amino acids long. CDR3 sequence: CASSDRGPSTDTQYF. DNA for the CDR3: TGTGCCAGCAGTGACCGGGGCCCTAGCACAGATACGCAGTATTTT.

The chain uses TRBV7-6 and TRBJ2-1; 15 bases align to TRBD2. The CDR3 has 17 residues. The V gene's germline CDR1 is SGHVS and CDR2 FNYEAQ. Trimming removed 5 bases from V and 1 base from J; junction bases left unmatched: 3. The CDR3 nucleotides read TGTGCCAGCAGCCAAGGACTAGCGGGGGGGTCCTACAATGAGCAGTTCTTC. The encoded protein is CASSQGLAGGSYNEQFF. The full variable domain, completed using reference TRBV7-6 and TRBJ2-1, is GAGVSQSPRYKVTKRGQDVALRCDPISGHVSLYWYRQALGQGPEFLTYFNYEAQQDKSGLPNDRFSAERPEGSISTLTIQRTEQRDSAMYRCASSQGLAGGSYNEQFFGPGTRLTVL.

This clonotype showed up just a few times. The chain employs TRBV28 and TRBJ2-1; D unclear. Germline CDR1 and CDR2: MDHEN and SYDVKM. The CDR3 runs 13 residues. Trimming took off 10 bases at V and 0 bases at J, with 10 bases between the two ends. CDR3 sequence: CATNLDSYNEQFF. The CDR3 coding sequence is TGTGCCACCAACCTAGACTCCTACAATGAGCAGTTCTTC.

Ten or more counts support this clonotype. The chain links TRBV9 to TRBJ2-7, with D possibly TRBD1 on 5 matching bases. Germline loops: CDR1 SGDLS, CDR2 YYNGEE. V lost 0 bases and J 5 bases, leaving 12 bases between the germline ends. The CDR3 runs 14 residues. The CDR3 region has the DNA TGTGCCAGCAGCGTAGGTGGTCAGGGTAACGAGCAGTACTTC. Protein product: CASSVGGQGNEQYF.

The J gene is TRBJ2-1, the V gene TRBV19; 9 bases agree with TRBD2. V dropped 1 base and J dropped 6; count of bases not matched to a gene: 4. In germline, CDR1 is LNHDA, CDR2 SQIVND (reference sequence). The CDR3 spans 15 residues. In DNA form, the CDR3 reads TGTGCCAGTAGTATAGTTGCGGGAGGGACCAATGAGCAGTTCTTC. Translating it yields CASSIVAGGTNEQFF.